The 23 T cell receptor beta chains in this list originate from one sample, sequenced in a study of CD8+ T cells in alopecia areata. As for treatment: oral pan-JAK inhibitor, 5-10 mg twice daily. The authors extracted RNA and reverse transcribed it into cDNA as the sequencing template. Clones were sequenced by immunoSEQ multiplex PCR, and TCRdb holds only the in-frame ones, with some missing. The sample has about 180,000 clones; 51% are singletons. The input for sequencing was CD8+ T cells sorted from blood, taken around week 53, from a patient treated with tofacitinib. The source is a human donor with alopecia areata.

V usage is TRBV2 and J usage is TRBJ2-2; TRBD2 matches at 10 bases. Germline assignment: CDR1 SNHLY and CDR2 FYNNEI. This CDR3 has 14 residues. As DNA, the CDR3 is TGTGCTTCAAGGACTAGCGGTCACACCGGGGAGCTGTTTTTT. This translates into CASRTSGHTGELFF.

This clone was counted between two and nine times. The sample contains more than one DNA sequence encoding this CDR3. J is TRBJ1-1 and V is TRBV29-1; no clear D gene. CDR1 is SQVTM, CDR2 ANQGSEA, per germline. Trimming removed 4 bases at V and 3 bases at J, with 3 bases between. The CDR3 has 10 residues. CDR3 in amino acids: CSVVDTEAFF. DNA for the CDR3: TGCAGCGTTGTTGACACTGAAGCTTTCTTT.

Only a few counts were recorded for this clone. The V call is TRBV7-9, the J call TRBJ1-4; D is possibly TRBD1 (6 bases). CDR3 length equals 15 residues. Trimming removed 6 bases at V and 8 bases at J, with 19 bases between. Germline V lookup: CDR1 SEHNR, CDR2 FQNEAQ (reference sequence). The CDR3 loop is CASSITGSPSEKLFF. The CDR3 DNA reads as TGTGCCAGCAGTATAACAGGGTCGCCTTCCGAAAAACTGTTTTTT.

The chain couples TRBV7-8 to TRBJ1-5; no clear D gene. The CDR3 contains 15 residues. Germline lookup yields CDR1 SGHVS and CDR2 FQNEAQ. Deletions cut 1 base from V and 0 bases from J, with 7 bases between. The DNA for the CDR3 is TGTGCCAGCAGCTTAGAACTCAATAGCAATCAGCCCCAGCATTTT. Translation: CASSLELNSNQPQHF.

The chain carries TRBV15 and TRBJ2-5; TRBD2 is a possible D gene (6 bases). The CDR3 has 16 residues. V was clipped by 5 bases and J by 1 base, with 17 bases between them. Per the germline V gene, CDR1 is LNHNV and CDR2 is YYDKDF (reference sequence). CDR3 DNA: TGTGCCACCAGCCGAACTAGCCCTATAGCCCAAGAGACCCAGTACTTC. As protein: CATSRTSPIAQETQYF.

The chain employs TRBV27 and TRBJ2-1, with 10 bases identical to TRBD2. Germline lookup yields CDR1 MNHEY and CDR2 SMNVEV (reference sequence). The V segment lost 7 bases and the J segment 7 bases; nucleotides outside the gene matches: 10. There are 15 residues in the CDR3. CDR3 DNA: TGTGCCAGCACTACAAGCGGGGGGGCCGTAAATGAGCAGTTCTTC. Its translation is CASTTSGGAVNEQFF.

The genes are TRBV10-3 and TRBJ2-7; TRBD1 agrees at 9 bases. J was trimmed by 3 bases and V by 4 bases; bases with no gene match: 4. Per the germline V gene, CDR1 is ENHRY and CDR2 is SYGVKD. The CDR3 extends over 14 amino acids. This CDR3 reads CAISGRDRDYEQYF. CDR3 coding DNA: TGTGCCATCAGTGGCCGGGACAGGGACTACGAGCAGTACTTC.

Only a few counts were recorded for this clone. The rearrangement joins TRBV6-5 to TRBJ2-4; D is undetermined. Germline V gene lookup returns CDR1 MNHEY and CDR2 SVGAGI. V lost 7 bases to trimming and J lost 7 bases, with 14 bases between them. The CDR3 sequence is 13 residues long. CDR3 region: CASTEADLNIQYF. The CDR3 DNA reads TGTGCCAGCACAGAGGCGGACCTGAACATTCAGTACTTC.

The chain couples TRBV9 to TRBJ1-1, with D unclear. The V gene lost 0 bases and the J gene lost 2 bases, with 11 bases spanning the gap. Germline V lookup: CDR1 SGDLS, CDR2 YYNGEE. This CDR3 is built from 15 residues. CDR3 in amino acids: CASSVDPGLNTEAFF. As DNA, the CDR3 is TGTGCCAGCAGCGTAGACCCCGGCCTCAACACTGAAGCTTTCTTT.

The rearrangement uses TRBV5-1 and TRBJ1-4; 7 bases map to TRBD1. Losses at the gene ends were 4 bases for V and 7 bases for J; bases not matched to a gene: 7. This CDR3 has 14 residues. Germline CDR1 SGHRS, CDR2 YFSETQ. CDR3 sequence: CASSQQGNGEKLFF. The CDR3 DNA reads as TGCGCCAGCAGCCAACAGGGGAATGGTGAAAAACTGTTTTTT.

The chain is built from TRBV4-2 and TRBJ2-5, with D tentatively TRBD1 (6 bases). Per the germline V gene, CDR1 is LGHNA and CDR2 is YNFKEQ. Trimming removed 4 bases at V and 5 bases at J, with 17 bases between. This CDR3 is built from 15 residues. The CDR3 protein is CASSLTGQEEETQYF. The CDR3 DNA is TGTGCCAGCAGCCTGACAGGCCAAGAGGAGGAGACCCAGTACTTC.

This rearrangement joins TRBV7-9 to TRBJ1-6; D remains ambiguous. Germline CDR1 is SEHNR and CDR2 is FQNEAQ (reference sequence). V was cut by 11 bases and J by 6 bases, with 20 bases left in between. This CDR3 spans 15 amino acids. This chain's CDR3 is CAGQSGPRINSPLHF. The CDR3 nucleotides read TGTGCCGGTCAGAGTGGGCCCAGGATTAATTCACCCCTCCACTTT.

The chain employs TRBV4-1 and TRBJ2-2; TRBD2 matches at 9 bases. The CDR3 runs to 17 residues. Germline CDR1 and CDR2: MGHRA and YSYEKL. J lost 3 bases, V lost 4 bases, and 9 bases had no gene match. The DNA of the CDR3 is TGCGCCAGCAGCCTCGGAATTAGCGGGGGACACACCGGGGAGCTGTTTTTT. This encodes CASSLGISGGHTGELFF.

V is TRBV6-5 and J is TRBJ1-4, with TRBD1 identical over 7 bases. V was pared by 4 bases and J by 8 bases, with 7 bases of the junction left unmatched. Per the germline V gene, CDR1 is MNHEY and CDR2 is SVGAGI. The length of the CDR3 is 14 residues. CDR3 protein: CASSSQGVWEKLFF. The CDR3 DNA sequence: TGTGCCAGCAGTTCCCAGGGGGTTTGGGAAAAACTGTTTTTT.

This clone was counted between two and nine times. The chain recombines TRBV5-5 with TRBJ2-6; possibly TRBD2 for D (6 bases). The germline V gene has CDR1 SGHKS and CDR2 YYEKEE (reference sequence). CDR3 length equals 16 residues. V was cut by 10 bases and J by 0 bases, with 17 bases left in between. In nucleotides, the CDR3 is TGTGCCTCTACCAGGGACTTTAGCTCTGGGGCCAACGTCCTGACTTTC. Protein product: CASTRDFSSGANVLTF.

This clone was counted only a few times. V usage is TRBV19 and J usage is TRBJ2-6, with unresolved D. This CDR3 has 13 residues. CDR1 and CDR2 from the germline V gene are LNHDA and SQIVND (reference sequence). Trimming cost V 6 bases and J 4 bases, with 7 bases left between them. The DNA of the CDR3 is TGTGCCAGTAGGACCAGCGGGGCCAACGTCCTGACTTTC. This translates into CASRTSGANVLTF.

Only a few counts were recorded for this clone. The gene calls are TRBV18 and TRBJ2-1; 7 bases map to TRBD1. CDR1 is KGHSH, CDR2 LQKENI, per germline. CDR3 length: 16 amino acids. J was trimmed by 9 bases and V by 2 bases; bases with no gene match: 13. The CDR3 region is CASSPSGQPSGVEQFF. The CDR3 nucleotides read TGTGCCAGCTCACCATCGGGACAGCCCTCTGGGGTTGAGCAGTTCTTC.

A few counts support this clone. The chain couples TRBV14 to TRBJ2-3; D call uncertain. Germline CDR1 SGHDN, CDR2 FVKESK. V was cut by 1 base and J by 4 bases, with 9 bases left in between. This CDR3 is built from 14 residues. CDR3 sequence reads: CASSQGRRSDTQYF. CDR3 in DNA: TGTGCCAGCAGCCAAGGCCGGCGTTCAGATACGCAGTATTTT.

In its sample, this clone was seen a few times. V and J are TRBV6-4 and TRBJ1-6, with a tentative D call TRBD1 (5 bases). The V end was cut by 5 bases, the J end by 7 bases, with 12 bases between. The germline gives CDR1 MRHNA, CDR2 SNTAGT. The CDR3 contains 14 residues. The CDR3 sequence: CASSYDRRNSPLHF. The CDR3 bases are TGTGCCAGCAGTTATGACAGACGGAATTCACCCCTCCACTTT.

V usage is TRBV18 and J usage is TRBJ2-1; 10 bases match TRBD2. Trimming cost V 3 bases and J 4 bases; bases outside gene matches: 6. Germline CDR1 is KGHSH and CDR2 is LQKENI. This CDR3 region has 16 residues. CDR3 nucleotides: TGTGCCAGCTCACCCGAGACTAGCGGGCCTTACAATGAGCAGTTCTTC. Translating it yields CASSPETSGPYNEQFF.

The rearrangement joins TRBV5-1 to TRBJ2-1; D is unresolved. Germline values: CDR1 SGHRS, CDR2 YFSETQ. The CDR3 extends over 12 amino acids. The V end was cut by 3 bases, the J end by 3 bases, with 4 bases between. The DNA for the CDR3 is TGCGCCAGCAGCTCTAACTACAATGAGCAGTTCTTC. Protein product: CASSSNYNEQFF.

The genes are TRBV6-5 and TRBJ1-4; 8 bases match TRBD1. V gave up 1 base and J gave up 7 bases; unmatched junction bases: 8. CDR3 length: 16 residues. The V gene's germline CDR1 is MNHEY and CDR2 SVGAGI. This CDR3 is CASSYYSSGGGEKLFF. The CDR3 bases are TGTGCCAGCAGTTACTATAGTTCAGGGGGCGGTGAAAAACTGTTTTTT.

The rearrangement links TRBV9 to TRBJ2-7; 8 bases match TRBD1. The CDR3 length is 14 residues. Trimming at V came to 9 bases and at J to 9 bases, leaving 17 bases not matched to a gene. From germline, CDR1 is SGDLS and CDR2 YYNGEE. The CDR3 reads CATRAGQAGPGQYF. CDR3 nucleotide sequence: TGTGCCACCAGGGCGGGACAGGCGGGCCCTGGGCAGTACTTC.